This passage covers 6 T cell receptor beta chains from one sample sequenced in a study of T-cell reconstitution after alpha-beta-depleted transplantation in children. The TCRbeta library incorporated unique molecular identifiers. In TCRdb, the PCR reads were re-called with MiXCR into one record per CDR3 protein. The sample has some 600,000 distinct CDR3 sequences, 10% to 15% seen once. Sequencing used PBMCs, mostly from graft donor cells, obtained 360 days after TCRalphabeta/CD19-depleted stem cell transplant. The receptor set was obtained from a male patient between 5 and 17 years old who had a stem cell transplant for acute myeloid leukemia, so the T cells may come from the graft donor.

This clonotype was observed at least ten times. The chain couples TRBV29-1 to TRBJ2-7, with 13 positions matching TRBD2. The J segment lost 4 bases and the V segment lost 4 bases, leaving 7 bases of the junction unmatched. Germline V lookup: CDR1 SQVTM, CDR2 ANQGSEA. The CDR3 spans 15 residues. In nucleotides, the CDR3 is TGCAGCGTTGTAAGACTAGCGGGGGGAGGGTACGAGCAGTACTTC. Translation gives CSVVRLAGGGYEQYF.

The V and J genes are TRBV12-3 or TRBV12-4 and TRBJ1-2; D is ambiguous. V lost 5 bases, J lost 6 bases, and 10 bases lay in between. This CDR3 has 12 amino acids. The CDR3 loop reads CASSKGGDGYTF. CDR3 DNA sequence: TGTGCCAGCAGTAAGGGAGGAGATGGCTACACCTTC.

This clonotype was counted only a few times. The chain is built from TRBV7-8 and TRBJ1-2, with D perhaps TRBD1 (5 bases). Germline CDR1 reads SGHVS; CDR2 reads FQNEAQ. This CDR3 has 16 amino acids. Trimming left V 3 bases short and J 1 base short, with 15 bases between. The CDR3 reads CASSFESTDLNYGYTF. CDR3 bases: TGTGCCAGCAGCTTCGAATCGACAGACCTTAACTATGGCTACACCTTC.

This clonotype was found many times. The rearrangement uses TRBV6-5 and TRBJ2-5; D uncertain. Germline V gives CDR1 MNHEY, CDR2 SVGAGI. CDR3 length: 17 amino acids. With 1 base removed from V and 4 bases from J, the gap between germline ends came to 19 bases. The CDR3 here is CASSYYLDILGRETQYF. Written as DNA, the CDR3 is TGTGCCAGCAGTTACTACCTTGACATCTTAGGAAGAGAGACCCAGTACTTC.

At least ten counts were recorded for this clonotype. This chain joins TRBV7-9 and TRBJ2-2; D is perhaps TRBD2 (5 bases). Germline CDR1 is SEHNR and CDR2 is FQNEAQ (reference sequence). The V end lost 1 base, the J end lost 4 bases, and 10 bases lay between the germline ends. The CDR3 is made up of 15 amino acids. The DNA of the CDR3 is TGTGCCAGCAGCTTAGGGGCAGCGGTCACCGGGGAGCTGTTTTTT. As protein: CASSLGAAVTGELFF.

V usage is TRBV12-3 or TRBV12-4 and J usage is TRBJ2-3; D remains ambiguous. V shed 2 bases and J shed 8 bases, with 8 bases lying between them. The CDR3 is 12 residues long. The CDR3 loop is CASSLKPSTQYF. The CDR3 DNA follows: TGTGCCAGCAGTTTAAAGCCCAGTACGCAGTATTTT.